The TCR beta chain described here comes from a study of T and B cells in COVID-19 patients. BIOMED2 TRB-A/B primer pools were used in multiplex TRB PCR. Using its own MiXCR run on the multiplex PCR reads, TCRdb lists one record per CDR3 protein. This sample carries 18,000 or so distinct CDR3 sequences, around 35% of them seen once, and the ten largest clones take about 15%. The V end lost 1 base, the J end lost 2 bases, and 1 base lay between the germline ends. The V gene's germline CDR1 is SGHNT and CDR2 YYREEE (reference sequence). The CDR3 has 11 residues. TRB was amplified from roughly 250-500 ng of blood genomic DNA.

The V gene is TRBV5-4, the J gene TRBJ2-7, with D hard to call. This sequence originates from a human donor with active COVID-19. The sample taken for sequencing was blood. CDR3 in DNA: TGTGCCAGCAGCTTGACCTACGAGCAGTACGTC. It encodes CASSLTYEQYV.